Listed below are T cell receptor beta chains from one sample, sequenced in a study of identical twins. TCRdb reprocessed the 5' RACE reads with MiXCR, giving one entry per CDR3 protein. The profile shows 450,000 or so distinct CDR3 sequences, approximately 15% of them singletons. This sample also belongs to another study, concerning yellow fever vaccine responses in identical twins.

Sequencing used CD4+ T cells sorted from blood. These receptors came from a woman under 30 in good health. Each CDR3 is given with its conserved first and last residue. D genes are given only for firm matches. Some rows have no size entry. The others give once, few or many, or a class for an expanded clone.

j_call: TRBJ2-7
clone_size: .
d_call: TRBD1
v_call: TRBV20-1
cdr3_nt: TGCAGTGCTAGAGATTATAGGACAGGGACCTACGAGCAGTACTTC
cdr3_aa: CSARDYRTGTYEQYF

j_call: TRBJ2-6
clone_size: few
d_call: .
v_call: TRBV19
cdr3_nt: TGTGCCAGTACCGCGACGGGGTCTGGGGCCAACGTCCTGACTTTC
cdr3_aa: CASTATGSGANVLTF

j_call: TRBJ2-3
clone_size: .
d_call: .
v_call: TRBV7-3
cdr3_nt: TGTGCCAGCAGCTTAACAGGGGGATCTGGCACAGATACGCAGTATTTT
cdr3_aa: CASSLTGGSGTDTQYF

j_call: TRBJ2-7
clone_size: .
d_call: TRBD2
v_call: TRBV12-3/TRBV12-4
cdr3_nt: TGTGCCAGCAGAAAAACAGCGGGAGGGCCGGGGGAGCAGTACTTC
cdr3_aa: CASRKTAGGPGEQYF

j_call: TRBJ2-6
clone_size: few
d_call: .
v_call: TRBV5-5
cdr3_nt: TGTGCCAGCAGCTTATTCAGGGCTGGGGCCAACGTCCTGACTTTC
cdr3_aa: CASSLFRAGANVLTF

j_call: TRBJ2-3
clone_size: few
d_call: .
v_call: TRBV7-7
cdr3_nt: TGTGCTAGCAGCCCGCAGATAATTCGCACAGATACGCAGTATTTT
cdr3_aa: CASSPQIIRTDTQYF

j_call: TRBJ1-1
clone_size: few
d_call: .
v_call: TRBV3-1
cdr3_nt: TGTGCCAGCTGTGGGGGAGGGGGCACTGAAGCTTTCTTT
cdr3_aa: CASCGGGGTEAFF

j_call: TRBJ2-2
clone_size: many
d_call: TRBD1
v_call: TRBV4-3
cdr3_nt: TGCGCCAGCAGCCAAGGGACAGGGGGCACCGGGGAGCTGTTTTTT
cdr3_aa: CASSQGTGGTGELFF

j_call: TRBJ2-3
clone_size: few
d_call: TRBD2
v_call: TRBV5-1
cdr3_nt: TGCGCCAGCAGCTTGGAAGGGACTAGCGGGAGGTTCGGCACAGATACGCAGTATTTT
cdr3_aa: CASSLEGTSGRFGTDTQYF

j_call: TRBJ1-2
clone_size: few
d_call: .
v_call: TRBV7-8
cdr3_nt: TGTGCCAGCAGCTCCACAATCGACAAATTCTTC
cdr3_aa: CASSSTIDKFF

j_call: TRBJ2-1
clone_size: few
d_call: .
v_call: TRBV2
cdr3_nt: TGTGCCAGCAGTGAAGCGCTCGGGGGACGAGAGCAGTTCTTC
cdr3_aa: CASSEALGGREQFF

j_call: TRBJ2-4
clone_size: few
d_call: .
v_call: TRBV29-1
cdr3_nt: TGCAGCGTTGCCCCGACAGAGAGAGGCATTCAGTACTTC
cdr3_aa: CSVAPTERGIQYF

j_call: TRBJ2-5
clone_size: many
d_call: .
v_call: TRBV28
cdr3_nt: TGTGCCAGCAGGCCCGGTGGTGAGCTAGTGACACAAGAGACCCAGTACTTC
cdr3_aa: CASRPGGELVTQETQYF

j_call: TRBJ2-2
clone_size: .
d_call: TRBD2
v_call: TRBV9
cdr3_nt: TGTGCCAGCAGCGTCGGGACTAGCGGGGGCTTTAACACCGGGGAGCTGTTTTTT
cdr3_aa: CASSVGTSGGFNTGELFF

j_call: TRBJ2-5
clone_size: .
d_call: .
v_call: TRBV20-1
cdr3_nt: TGCAGTGCTGACCCGGGTGGAGCGATGGAGACCCAGTACTTC
cdr3_aa: CSADPGGAMETQYF

j_call: TRBJ2-1
clone_size: few
d_call: .
v_call: TRBV10-2
cdr3_nt: TGCGCCAGCATCCCGGGGGTCTACAATGAGCAGTTCTTC
cdr3_aa: CASIPGVYNEQFF

j_call: TRBJ2-7
clone_size: .
d_call: TRBD1
v_call: TRBV20-1
cdr3_nt: TGCAGTGCTAGACCGGGACAGTACGAGCAGTACTTC
cdr3_aa: CSARPGQYEQYF

j_call: TRBJ1-1
clone_size: .
d_call: .
v_call: TRBV20-1
cdr3_nt: TGCAGTGCTAGATTTCTCGGGATAGCTTTCTTT
cdr3_aa: CSARFLGIAFF

j_call: TRBJ2-1
clone_size: many
d_call: .
v_call: TRBV12-3/TRBV12-4
cdr3_nt: TGTGCCAGCAGGATAAACAATGAGCAGTTCTTC
cdr3_aa: CASRINNEQFF

j_call: TRBJ2-5
clone_size: many
d_call: .
v_call: TRBV14
cdr3_nt: TGTGCCAGCAGCCAAGTGGCCCAGTTCTACCGCCAAGAGACCCAGTACTTC
cdr3_aa: CASSQVAQFYRQETQYF

j_call: TRBJ2-2
clone_size: few
d_call: .
v_call: TRBV20-1
cdr3_nt: TGCAGTGCTAGGCAAAATCAGGAGCTGTTTTTT
cdr3_aa: CSARQNQELFF

j_call: TRBJ2-5
clone_size: few
d_call: .
v_call: TRBV5-6
cdr3_nt: TGTGCCAGCAGCTTCGGGGATGGGAAGACCCAGTACTTC
cdr3_aa: CASSFGDGKTQYF

j_call: TRBJ1-2
clone_size: .
d_call: .
v_call: TRBV4-3
cdr3_nt: TGCGCCAGCAGCCAAGAGTCAGGGCTAGGTGGCTACACCTTC
cdr3_aa: CASSQESGLGGYTF

j_call: TRBJ2-2
clone_size: few
d_call: .
v_call: TRBV5-1
cdr3_nt: TGCGCCAGCAGCTTTGTTCCAGTGAACACCGGGGAGCTGTTTTTT
cdr3_aa: CASSFVPVNTGELFF

j_call: TRBJ2-3
clone_size: many
d_call: .
v_call: TRBV12-3/TRBV12-4
cdr3_nt: TGTGCCAGCAGGATAGGCGGGGATACGCAGTATTTT
cdr3_aa: CASRIGGDTQYF

j_call: TRBJ2-7
clone_size: few
d_call: .
v_call: TRBV7-3
cdr3_nt: TGTGCCAGCAGCTTAGGGGCCGCAGGGCAAACCTACGAGCAGTACTTC
cdr3_aa: CASSLGAAGQTYEQYF

j_call: TRBJ2-5
clone_size: few
d_call: .
v_call: TRBV5-6
cdr3_nt: TGTGCCAGCAGGGACGAAGGCGGAGGACAAGAGACCCAGTACTTC
cdr3_aa: CASRDEGGGQETQYF

j_call: TRBJ2-5
clone_size: few
d_call: .
v_call: TRBV5-1
cdr3_nt: TGCGCCAGCGAAGCCGGACAGAACCTAGAGACCCAGTACTTC
cdr3_aa: CASEAGQNLETQYF

j_call: TRBJ1-5
clone_size: .
d_call: TRBD1
v_call: TRBV12-3/TRBV12-4
cdr3_nt: TGTGCCAGCAGTTTCCGACAGGGAGGAAATCAGCCCCAGCATTTT
cdr3_aa: CASSFRQGGNQPQHF

j_call: TRBJ2-5
clone_size: .
d_call: .
v_call: TRBV12-3/TRBV12-4
cdr3_nt: TGTGCCAGCAGCCCGAGAGTGGAGACCCAGTACTTC
cdr3_aa: CASSPRVETQYF

j_call: TRBJ2-3
clone_size: .
d_call: .
v_call: TRBV28
cdr3_nt: TGTGCCAGCAGTTTGGGCAGGGTGGGAGCAGATACGCAGTATTTT
cdr3_aa: CASSLGRVGADTQYF

j_call: TRBJ2-7
clone_size: .
d_call: .
v_call: TRBV20-1
cdr3_nt: TGCAGTGCCCGTGAACCAGCTGCCGCCGAGCAGTACTTC
cdr3_aa: CSAREPAAAEQYF

j_call: TRBJ2-7
clone_size: few
d_call: .
v_call: TRBV7-2
cdr3_nt: TGTGCCAGCAGCTCTAGCTCCGAGGACGAGCAGTACTTC
cdr3_aa: CASSSSSEDEQYF

j_call: TRBJ2-6
clone_size: .
d_call: .
v_call: TRBV28
cdr3_nt: TGTGCTATTACCCGGGGGATCTCTGGGGCCAACGTCCTGACTTTC
cdr3_aa: CAITRGISGANVLTF

j_call: TRBJ2-5
clone_size: few
d_call: TRBD1
v_call: TRBV6-2/TRBV6-3
cdr3_nt: TGTGCCAGCAGTACGGACAGGAAAGGAAGGGAGACCCAGTACTTC
cdr3_aa: CASSTDRKGRETQYF

j_call: TRBJ1-1
clone_size: few
d_call: .
v_call: TRBV10-3
cdr3_nt: TGTGCCATCACCCAGGACCAGCAGAACACTGAAGCTTTCTTT
cdr3_aa: CAITQDQQNTEAFF

j_call: TRBJ1-5
clone_size: .
d_call: .
v_call: TRBV28
cdr3_nt: TGTGCCAGCAGCCTCCTCGGACATCAGCCCCAGCATTTT
cdr3_aa: CASSLLGHQPQHF

j_call: TRBJ1-5
clone_size: few
d_call: .
v_call: TRBV7-8
cdr3_nt: TGTGCCAGCAGCTTATCAGGGGAGAGTCAGCCCCAGCATTTT
cdr3_aa: CASSLSGESQPQHF

j_call: TRBJ2-7
clone_size: .
d_call: .
v_call: TRBV19
cdr3_nt: TGTGCCAGTAGTATAAGATGGATATCCAACGAGCAGTACTTC
cdr3_aa: CASSIRWISNEQYF

j_call: TRBJ2-7
clone_size: .
d_call: TRBD2
v_call: TRBV5-5
cdr3_nt: TGTGCCAGCAGCTCGCCAAGCAGACTAGCGGGGGATTACGAGCAGTACTTC
cdr3_aa: CASSSPSRLAGDYEQYF

j_call: TRBJ2-7
clone_size: .
d_call: .
v_call: TRBV18
cdr3_nt: TGTGCCAGCTCACCATCTGGAGCCGAGCAGTACTTC
cdr3_aa: CASSPSGAEQYF

j_call: TRBJ2-4
clone_size: many
d_call: .
v_call: TRBV29-1
cdr3_nt: TGCAGCGTTGGGCCGGGTGGTAACATTCAGTACTTC
cdr3_aa: CSVGPGGNIQYF

j_call: TRBJ2-7
clone_size: few
d_call: TRBD2
v_call: TRBV20-1
cdr3_nt: TGCAGTGCTAGGGGGCTAGCGGGGTCACCACTAGAGCAGTACTTC
cdr3_aa: CSARGLAGSPLEQYF

j_call: TRBJ2-7
clone_size: many
d_call: TRBD2
v_call: TRBV20-1
cdr3_nt: TGCAGTGCTATTAGCGGGAGAAGAGCCTACGAGCAGTACTTC
cdr3_aa: CSAISGRRAYEQYF

j_call: TRBJ2-7
clone_size: once
d_call: .
v_call: TRBV5-5
cdr3_nt: TGTGCCATCAGCCCGGAGGGGGCGAGTCAGTACTTC
cdr3_aa: CAISPEGASQYF

j_call: TRBJ1-2
clone_size: .
d_call: .
v_call: TRBV18
cdr3_nt: TGTGCCAGCTCACCTCCCGCCGGACCTGAGTCTGGCTACACCTTC
cdr3_aa: CASSPPAGPESGYTF

j_call: TRBJ2-7
clone_size: few
d_call: TRBD2
v_call: TRBV15
cdr3_nt: TGTGCCACCGCGCGTGGGAGGGCCTACGAGCAGTACTTC
cdr3_aa: CATARGRAYEQYF

j_call: TRBJ1-2
clone_size: few
d_call: TRBD1
v_call: TRBV28
cdr3_nt: TGTGCCAGCAGGCCCATGGGACAGGGGGACTATGGCTACACCTTC
cdr3_aa: CASRPMGQGDYGYTF

j_call: TRBJ2-5
clone_size: few
d_call: TRBD2
v_call: TRBV6-1
cdr3_nt: TGTGCCAGCAGCCGAGCGGGAAAAGAGACCCAGTACTTC
cdr3_aa: CASSRAGKETQYF

j_call: TRBJ2-1
clone_size: many
d_call: TRBD2
v_call: TRBV20-1
cdr3_nt: TGCAGTGCTAGAGATTACCTTCGGCGGGAGGAAGATGAGCAGTTCTTC
cdr3_aa: CSARDYLRREEDEQFF

j_call: TRBJ1-1
clone_size: many
d_call: .
v_call: TRBV12-3/TRBV12-4
cdr3_nt: TGTGCCAGCAGGTACAAGGACACTGAAGCTTTCTTT
cdr3_aa: CASRYKDTEAFF

j_call: TRBJ2-2
clone_size: .
d_call: .
v_call: TRBV7-2
cdr3_nt: TGTGCCAGCAGCTTAAAGGCTACCGGGGAGCTGTTTTTT
cdr3_aa: CASSLKATGELFF

j_call: TRBJ2-1
clone_size: few
d_call: TRBD1
v_call: TRBV20-1
cdr3_nt: TGCAGTGCTGACAATTTCGGGACAGGCAATGAGCAGTTCTTC
cdr3_aa: CSADNFGTGNEQFF

j_call: TRBJ2-5
clone_size: few
d_call: .
v_call: TRBV10-3
cdr3_nt: TGTGCCATCAGTGAGGGGGGGCTCAGTGGAGAGACCCAGTACTTC
cdr3_aa: CAISEGGLSGETQYF

j_call: TRBJ1-4
clone_size: few
d_call: .
v_call: TRBV12-3/TRBV12-4
cdr3_nt: TGTGCCAGCAGTTCCACTGCGGGGGCTAATGAAAAACTGTTTTTT
cdr3_aa: CASSSTAGANEKLFF

j_call: TRBJ1-1
clone_size: .
d_call: TRBD1
v_call: TRBV7-7
cdr3_nt: TGTGCTAGCAGCTTAGGGACAGACACTGAAGCTTTCTTT
cdr3_aa: CASSLGTDTEAFF

j_call: TRBJ2-5
clone_size: .
d_call: TRBD2
v_call: TRBV19
cdr3_nt: TGTGCCAGTAGTTTAAGACTAGCGTCCCAAGAGACCCAGTACTTC
cdr3_aa: CASSLRLASQETQYF

j_call: TRBJ2-3
clone_size: .
d_call: .
v_call: TRBV25-1
cdr3_nt: TGTGCCAGCAGTGAAGGAGGACGGAAAAGCACAGATACGCAGTATTTT
cdr3_aa: CASSEGGRKSTDTQYF

j_call: TRBJ1-4
clone_size: .
d_call: .
v_call: TRBV6-5
cdr3_nt: TGTGCCAGCAGTTACTCGAGCGTGCCCCTCTCGGCTAATGAAAAACTGTTTTTT
cdr3_aa: CASSYSSVPLSANEKLFF

j_call: TRBJ1-6
clone_size: .
d_call: .
v_call: TRBV5-5
cdr3_nt: TGTGCCAGCAGCAGCCAAAATTCACCCCTCCACTTT
cdr3_aa: CASSSQNSPLHF